This T cell receptor beta chain was recovered during a study of OX40 agonist ivuxolimab in advanced cancers. Study details: With ivuxolimab, an agonistic anti-OX40 (CD134) antibody, patients were treated. Study findings and constraints: Those patients achieving a partial response at 0.1-3.0 mg/kg showed among the lowest clonal expansion. The authors also found low normalized T-cell clonal expansion in some nonresponders.

Looked up from germline, CDR1 is MNHNS and CDR2 is SASEGT. V was clipped by 2 bases and J by 5 bases, with 13 bases between them. The CDR3 contains 15 residues. The method was immunoSEQ multiplex PCR; TCRdb's version includes in-frame clones alone and lacks a portion of them. Of tens of thousands of clones detected, 90% to 95% appear once; the ten largest clones hold roughly 19%. A remark on this clone: What it binds is unknown.

This chain links TRBV6-1 with TRBJ1-5, with a weak D call TRBD1 (5 bases). Material: CD4+ or CD8+ T cells sorted from blood, obtained in a trial of the OX40 agonist ivuxolimab. The TCR originated in an adult with an advanced solid tumor such as melanoma, head and neck, liver or kidney cancer. DNA of the CDR3: TGTGCCAGCAGTGAATGGCAGGGAGGGGATCAGCCCCAGCATTTT. Protein: CASSEWQGGDQPQHF.